This T cell receptor (beta chain) was observed in a study of blood T cell repertoires in COVID-19. Study context: The United States, Italy and Spain provided the acute and convalescent COVID-19 samples.

Germline lookup yields CDR1 SGHTA and CDR2 FQGNSA. V gave up 5 bases and J gave up 6 bases; unmatched junction bases: 4. The CDR3 consists of 13 residues. Cohort assignment relied on participant-reported clinical history. As processed by the authors: Reference gene primer amplification gave nucleated cell count estimates. The method was immunoSEQ multiplex PCR; TCRdb's version includes in-frame clones alone and lacks a portion of them. V, J and clone size are those of that table, while D and trimming were read from the DNA. The sample has approximately 140,000 clones, about four fifths seen once. V is TRBV7-2 and J is TRBJ1-2, with 9 bases matching TRBD1. The specimen sequenced was PBMCs or T cells enriched from blood (not recorded which). This clonotype was sampled from a man aged 40-49 years with acute COVID-19. In DNA, the CDR3 is TGTGCCAGCAGCACGGGACAGGGAGATGGCTACACCTTC. This sequence encodes CASSTGQGDGYTF.